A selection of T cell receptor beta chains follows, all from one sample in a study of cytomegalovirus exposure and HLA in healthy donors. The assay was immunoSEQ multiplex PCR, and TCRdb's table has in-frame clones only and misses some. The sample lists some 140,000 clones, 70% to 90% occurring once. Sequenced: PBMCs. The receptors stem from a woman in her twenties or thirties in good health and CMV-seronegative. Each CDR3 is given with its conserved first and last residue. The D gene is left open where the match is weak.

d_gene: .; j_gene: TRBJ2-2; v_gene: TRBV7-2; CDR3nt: TGTGCCAGCAGCTTAGTTCCTGGGCTGGGCGGGGAGCTGTTTTTT; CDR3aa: CASSLVPGLGGELFF
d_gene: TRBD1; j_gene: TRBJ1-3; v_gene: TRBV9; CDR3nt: TGTGCCAGCAGCGTAGAGGTGGGACAGGGGTCCTCTGGAAACACCATATATTTT; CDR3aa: CASSVEVGQGSSGNTIYF
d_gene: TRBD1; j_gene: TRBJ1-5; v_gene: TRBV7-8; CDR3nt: TGTGCCAGCAGCTTGACCGGACAGGGCGGAAATCAGCCCCAGCATTTT; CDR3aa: CASSLTGQGGNQPQHF
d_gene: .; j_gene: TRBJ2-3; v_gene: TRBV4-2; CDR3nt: TGTGCCAGCAGCCAAGAAAAAGGGGGGGCCACAGATACGCAGTATTTT; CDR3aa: CASSQEKGGATDTQYF
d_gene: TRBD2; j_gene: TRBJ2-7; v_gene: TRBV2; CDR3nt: TGTGCCAGCAGTCGAGGGAGACTAGCGGGGGGAACCTACGAGCAGTACTTC; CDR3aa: CASSRGRLAGGTYEQYF
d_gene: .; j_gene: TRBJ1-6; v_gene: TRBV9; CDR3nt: TGTGCCAGCAGCGTGGAGGGGTATTCACCCCTCCACTTT; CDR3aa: CASSVEGYSPLHF
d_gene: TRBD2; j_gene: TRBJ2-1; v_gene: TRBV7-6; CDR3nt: TGTGCCAGCAGCTTAACGACTAGCCAATACAATGAGCAGTTCTTC; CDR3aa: CASSLTTSQYNEQFF
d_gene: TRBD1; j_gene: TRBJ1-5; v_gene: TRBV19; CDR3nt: TGTGCCAGTAAAAACAGGGGGCATCAGCCCCAGCATTTT; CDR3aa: CASKNRGHQPQHF
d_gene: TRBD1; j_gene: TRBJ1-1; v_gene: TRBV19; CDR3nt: TGTGCCAGTAGTTTAACAGGGGCCGGCGCTTTCTTT; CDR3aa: CASSLTGAGAFF
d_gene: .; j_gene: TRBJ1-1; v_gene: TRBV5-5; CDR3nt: TGTGCCAGCAGCTTGGAGGCGGCGAACACTGAAGCTTTCTTT; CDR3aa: CASSLEAANTEAFF
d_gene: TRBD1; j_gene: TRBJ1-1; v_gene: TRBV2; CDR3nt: TGTGCCAGCAGTGGATGGACAGGGAACACTGAAGCTTTCTTT; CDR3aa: CASSGWTGNTEAFF
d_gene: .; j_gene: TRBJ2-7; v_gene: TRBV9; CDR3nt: TGTGCCAGCAGCGCCGCCACAGGATACTCCTACGAGCAGTACTTC; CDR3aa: CASSAATGYSYEQYF
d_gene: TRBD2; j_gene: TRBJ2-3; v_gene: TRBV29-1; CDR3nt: TGCAGCGCCGTGTTAGCGGGGGGCAGCACAGATACGCAGTATTTT; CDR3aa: CSAVLAGGSTDTQYF
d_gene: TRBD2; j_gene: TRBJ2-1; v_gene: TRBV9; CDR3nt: TGTGCCAGCAGCGTAGGGACTAGCGGGGTTTATAATGAGCAGTTCTTC; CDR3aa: CASSVGTSGVYNEQFF
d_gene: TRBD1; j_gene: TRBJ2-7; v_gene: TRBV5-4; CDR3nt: TGTGCCAGCAGCTTGGACAGGGGGCCCTACGAGCAGTACTTC; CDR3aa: CASSLDRGPYEQYF
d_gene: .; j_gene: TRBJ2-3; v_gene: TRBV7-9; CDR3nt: TGTGCCAGCAGCTTATCAGGGAGCACAGATACGCAGTATTTT; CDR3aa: CASSLSGSTDTQYF
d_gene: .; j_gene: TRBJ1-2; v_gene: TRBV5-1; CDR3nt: TGCGCCAGCAGCTTGACTTCCGGGGGGTATGGCTACACCTTC; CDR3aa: CASSLTSGGYGYTF